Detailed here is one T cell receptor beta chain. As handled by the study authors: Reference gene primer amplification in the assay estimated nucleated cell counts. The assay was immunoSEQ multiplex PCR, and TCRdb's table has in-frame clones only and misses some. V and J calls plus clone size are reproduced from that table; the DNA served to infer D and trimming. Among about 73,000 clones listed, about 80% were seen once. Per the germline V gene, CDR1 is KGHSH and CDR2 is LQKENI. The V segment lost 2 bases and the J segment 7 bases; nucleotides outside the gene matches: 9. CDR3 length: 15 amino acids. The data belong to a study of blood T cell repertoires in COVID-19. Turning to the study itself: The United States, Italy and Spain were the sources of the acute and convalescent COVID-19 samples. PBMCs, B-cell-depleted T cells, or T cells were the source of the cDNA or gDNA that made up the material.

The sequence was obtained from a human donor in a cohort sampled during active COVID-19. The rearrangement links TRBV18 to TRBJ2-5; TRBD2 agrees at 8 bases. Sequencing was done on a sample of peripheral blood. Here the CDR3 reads CASSPGPGGLGTQYF. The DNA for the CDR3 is TGTGCCAGCTCACCAGGACCGGGGGGGCTCGGGACCCAGTACTTC.